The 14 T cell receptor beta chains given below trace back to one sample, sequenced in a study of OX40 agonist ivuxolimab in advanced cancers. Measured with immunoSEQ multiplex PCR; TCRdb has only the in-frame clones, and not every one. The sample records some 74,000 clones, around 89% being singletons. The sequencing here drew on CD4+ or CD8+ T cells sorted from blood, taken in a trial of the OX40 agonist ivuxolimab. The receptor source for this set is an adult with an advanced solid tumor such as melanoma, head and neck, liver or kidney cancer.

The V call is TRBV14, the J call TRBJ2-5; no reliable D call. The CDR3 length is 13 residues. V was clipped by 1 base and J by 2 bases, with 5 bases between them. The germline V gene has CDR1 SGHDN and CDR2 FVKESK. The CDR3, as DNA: TGTGCCAGCAGCCAAGCTGGTCAAGAGACCCAGTACTTC. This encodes CASSQAGQETQYF.

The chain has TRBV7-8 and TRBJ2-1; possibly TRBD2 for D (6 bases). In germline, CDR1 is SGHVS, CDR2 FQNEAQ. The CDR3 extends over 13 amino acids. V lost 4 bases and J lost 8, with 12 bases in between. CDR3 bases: TGTGCCAGCAGCTCCCGGGACTCGGATGAGCAGTTCTTC. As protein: CASSSRDSDEQFF.

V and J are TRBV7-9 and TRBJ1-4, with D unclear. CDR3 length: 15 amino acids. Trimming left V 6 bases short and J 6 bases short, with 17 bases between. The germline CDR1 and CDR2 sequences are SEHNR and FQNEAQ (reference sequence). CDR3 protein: CASSLGSGSDEKLFF. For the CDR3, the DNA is TGTGCCAGCAGTCTAGGTAGTGGAAGTGATGAAAAACTGTTTTTT.

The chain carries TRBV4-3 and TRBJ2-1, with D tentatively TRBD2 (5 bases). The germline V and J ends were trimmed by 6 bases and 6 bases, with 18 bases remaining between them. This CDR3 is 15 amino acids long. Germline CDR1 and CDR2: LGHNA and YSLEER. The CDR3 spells CASRLSAGAPNEQFF. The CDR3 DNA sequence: TGCGCCAGCAGGCTGTCGGCGGGTGCTCCCAATGAGCAGTTCTTC.

CDR3 in amino acids: CASSRQGDAFYNEQFF. The CDR3 DNA is TGCGCCAGCAGCCGACAGGGGGATGCTTTTTACAATGAGCAGTTCTTC. This rearrangement joins TRBV4-1 to TRBJ2-1; 9 bases agree with TRBD1. J gave up 4 bases and V 4 bases, and 8 bases lay outside the gene matches. Germline lookup yields CDR1 MGHRA and CDR2 YSYEKL. The CDR3 loop spans 16 amino acids.

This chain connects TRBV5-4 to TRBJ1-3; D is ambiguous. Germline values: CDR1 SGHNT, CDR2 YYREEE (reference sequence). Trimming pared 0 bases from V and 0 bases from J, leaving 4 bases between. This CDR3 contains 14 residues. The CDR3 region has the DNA TGTGCCAGCAGCTTGGGGATCTCTGGAAACACCATATATTTT. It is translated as CASSLGISGNTIYF. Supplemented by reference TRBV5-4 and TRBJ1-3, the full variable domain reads ETGVTQSPTHLIKTRGQQVTLRCSSQSGHNTVSWYQQALGQGPQFIFQYYREEENGRGNFPPRFSGLQFPNYSSELNVNALELDDSALYLCASSLGISGNTIYFGEGSWLTVV.

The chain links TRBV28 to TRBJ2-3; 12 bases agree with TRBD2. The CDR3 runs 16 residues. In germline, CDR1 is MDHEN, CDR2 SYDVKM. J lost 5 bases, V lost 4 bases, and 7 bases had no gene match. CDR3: CASSSRLAGVRDTQYF. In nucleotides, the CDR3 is TGTGCCAGCAGTTCCCGACTAGCGGGAGTTCGAGATACGCAGTATTTT.

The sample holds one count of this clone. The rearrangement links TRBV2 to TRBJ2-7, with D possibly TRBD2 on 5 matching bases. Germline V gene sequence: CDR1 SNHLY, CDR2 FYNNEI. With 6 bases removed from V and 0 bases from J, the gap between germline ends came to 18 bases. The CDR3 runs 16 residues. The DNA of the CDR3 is TGTGCCAGCAGCAGGACTGATCTACTCAACTCCTACGAGCAGTACTTC. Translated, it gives CASSRTDLLNSYEQYF.

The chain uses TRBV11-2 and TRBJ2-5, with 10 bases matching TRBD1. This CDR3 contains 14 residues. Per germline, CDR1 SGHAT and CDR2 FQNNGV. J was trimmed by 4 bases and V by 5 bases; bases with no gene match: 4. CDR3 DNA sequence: TGTGCCAGCAGCCGGGACAGGGGAGGAGAGACCCAGTACTTC. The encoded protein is CASSRDRGGETQYF.

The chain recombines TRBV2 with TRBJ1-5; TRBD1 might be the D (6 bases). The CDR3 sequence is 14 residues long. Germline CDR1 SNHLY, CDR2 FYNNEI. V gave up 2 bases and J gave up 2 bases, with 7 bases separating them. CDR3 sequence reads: CASSERQGNQPQHF. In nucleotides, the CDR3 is TGTGCCAGCAGTGAAAGACAGGGCAATCAGCCCCAGCATTTT.

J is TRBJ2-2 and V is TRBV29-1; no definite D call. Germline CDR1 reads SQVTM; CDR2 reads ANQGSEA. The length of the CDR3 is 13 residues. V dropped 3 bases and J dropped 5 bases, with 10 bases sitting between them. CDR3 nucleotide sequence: TGCAGCGTTGACGGAGCAGTTACCGGGGAGCTGTTTTTT. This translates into CSVDGAVTGELFF.

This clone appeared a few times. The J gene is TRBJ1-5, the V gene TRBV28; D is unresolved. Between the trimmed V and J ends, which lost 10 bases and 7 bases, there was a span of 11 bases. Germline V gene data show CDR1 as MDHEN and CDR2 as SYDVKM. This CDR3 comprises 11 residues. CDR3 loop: CANQRGQPQHF. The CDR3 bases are TGTGCCAACCAACGAGGCCAGCCCCAGCATTTT.

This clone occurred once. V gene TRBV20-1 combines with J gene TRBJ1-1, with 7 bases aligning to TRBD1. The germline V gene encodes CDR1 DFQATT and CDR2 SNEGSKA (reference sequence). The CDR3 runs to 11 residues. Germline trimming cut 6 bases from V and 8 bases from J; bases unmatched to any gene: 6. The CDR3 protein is CSALGTVEAFF. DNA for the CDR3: TGCAGTGCGCTAGGGACAGTAGAAGCTTTCTTT.

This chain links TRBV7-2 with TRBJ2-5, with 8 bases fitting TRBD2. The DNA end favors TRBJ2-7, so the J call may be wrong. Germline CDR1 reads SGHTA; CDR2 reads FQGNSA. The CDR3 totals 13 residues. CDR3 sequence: CASSRSGIYEQYF. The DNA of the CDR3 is TGTGCCAGCAGCCGTAGCGGGATCTACGAGCAGTACTTC.